The present T cell receptor beta chain was sequenced within a study of CD8 T cells in Susac syndrome (dated by TCRdb to the late 2010s). General notes on the study: Repertoire sequencing was used to test whether CD8+ T cell activation and differentiation in Susac syndrome was antigen driven. General findings and caveats noted by the study authors: The TCR sequencing and HLA analysis was acknowledged to have included a relatively small number of individuals.

RNA was extracted using the RNeasy kit, and roughly 0.5 to 1 ug of the RNA was reverse transcribed with random hexamers. The immunoSEQ multiplex PCR assay, which covers 54 Vbeta and 13 Jbeta segments, was used to amplify TCR beta CDR3 regions. PCR amplification bias was corrected using a synthetic template baseline for primer optimization and computational correction. Per the authors' processing: Reads were annotated to V, D and J genes according to IMGT and were analyzed with immunoSEQ Analyzer, with only productive sequences retained. Clonality was computed as one minus Shannon entropy normalized by log2 of the number of productive unique sequences. For each patient and control, public and private clones were evaluated among the 100 most prevalent clones. A clone was defined as Susac-specific if it was absent from the healthy and MS cohorts, from some 1,100 published viral clones and from other ImmuneACCESS disease sequences. The public reads were run again by TCRdb, first through fastp at Q25 and then through MiXCR, and only productive beta chains were kept. Rows with one shared CDR3 protein collapse into an entry with the most common genes and DNA. The V and J calls come from TCRdb's annotation, not from the publication. In all, the sample holds fewer than 350,000 distinct CDR3 sequences, and just over 90% of those were seen once. The ten largest clones add up to 0.06% to 0.075% of the sample.

Peripheral blood CD8+ and CD4+ T cells from healthy donors, Susac syndrome patients and multiple sclerosis patients were profiled by high-throughput TCR beta sequencing. Treatment-naive patients with stable or active relapsing-remitting disease fulfilling revised McDonald criteria were used as multiple sclerosis controls. Bulk CD8+ and CD4+ T cells were purified by magnetic negative isolation, whereas CD8+ TEMRA cells were enriched by FACS. Blood was drawn into EDTA tubes, processed within 24 hours, and PBMCs were isolated by density gradient centrifugation. PBMCs intended for TCR sequencing were cryopreserved in liquid nitrogen and thawed later in a water bath at 37 degrees C. A purity of at least 90% was achieved for sorted or isolated CD4+, CD8+ and CD8+ TEMRA cells. To note about this clonotype: Its binding antigen is unknown. Base qualities are not provided; no much larger clone lies one nucleotide away.

For CDR1 and CDR2, the germline V gene lists MNHEY and SVGAGI. The V and J ends are trimmed by 10 bases and 2 bases, leaving 14 bases between them. The CDR3 sequence holds 13 residues, the cysteine and phenylalanine included. Only the CDR3 part of the read is kept: 39 bases, read in frame from the first base. Specimen: CD4+ T cells from PBMCs. The sequence was collected from a human donor with multiple sclerosis. The chain uses TRBV6-5 and TRBJ2-5, with the D gene not clear enough to name. The DNA is as follows: TGTGCCACCCTCCCTTTCGGTCAAGAGACCCAGTACTTC. Translated, this gives CATLPFGQETQYF.